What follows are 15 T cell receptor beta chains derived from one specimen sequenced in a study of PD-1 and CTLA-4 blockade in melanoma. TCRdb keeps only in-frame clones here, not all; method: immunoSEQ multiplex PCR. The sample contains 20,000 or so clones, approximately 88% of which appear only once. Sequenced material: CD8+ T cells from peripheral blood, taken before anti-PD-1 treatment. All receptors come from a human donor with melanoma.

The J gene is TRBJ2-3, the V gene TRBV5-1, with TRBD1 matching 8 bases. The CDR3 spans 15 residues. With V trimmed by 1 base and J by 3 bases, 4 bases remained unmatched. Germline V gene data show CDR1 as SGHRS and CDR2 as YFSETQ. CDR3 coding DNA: TGCGCCAGCAGCTTGAAGACAGGGGTGACAGATACGCAGTATTTT. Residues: CASSLKTGVTDTQYF.

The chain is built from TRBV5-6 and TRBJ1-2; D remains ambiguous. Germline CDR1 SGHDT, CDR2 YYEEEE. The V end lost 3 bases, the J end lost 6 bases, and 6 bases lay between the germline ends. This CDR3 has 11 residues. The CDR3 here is CASSSPDGYTF. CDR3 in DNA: TGTGCCAGCAGCTCCCCAGATGGCTACACCTTC.

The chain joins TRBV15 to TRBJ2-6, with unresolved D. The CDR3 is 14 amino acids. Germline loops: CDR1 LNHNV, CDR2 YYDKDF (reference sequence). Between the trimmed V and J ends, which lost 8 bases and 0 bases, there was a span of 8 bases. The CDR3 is CATARFSGANVLTF. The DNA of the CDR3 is TGTGCCACCGCCCGGTTCTCTGGGGCCAACGTCCTGACTTTC.

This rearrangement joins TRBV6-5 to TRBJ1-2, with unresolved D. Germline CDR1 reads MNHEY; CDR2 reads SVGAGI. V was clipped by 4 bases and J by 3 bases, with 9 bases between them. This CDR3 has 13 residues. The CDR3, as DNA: TGTGCCAGCAGTTTTGTATCGGACTATGGCTACACCTTC. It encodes CASSFVSDYGYTF.

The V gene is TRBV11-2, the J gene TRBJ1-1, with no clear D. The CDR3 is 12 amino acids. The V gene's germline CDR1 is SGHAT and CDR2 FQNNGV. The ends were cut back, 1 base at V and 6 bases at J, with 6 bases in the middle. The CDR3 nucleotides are TGTGCCAGCAGCTTAGCCGGGCCTGAAGCTTTCTTT. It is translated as CASSLAGPEAFF. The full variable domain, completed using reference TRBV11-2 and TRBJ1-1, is EAGVAQSPRYKIIEKRQSVAFWCNPISGHATLYWYQQILGQGPKLLIQFQNNGVVDDSQLPKDRFSAERLKGVDSTLKIQPAKLEDSAVYLCASSLAGPEAFFGQGTRLTVV.

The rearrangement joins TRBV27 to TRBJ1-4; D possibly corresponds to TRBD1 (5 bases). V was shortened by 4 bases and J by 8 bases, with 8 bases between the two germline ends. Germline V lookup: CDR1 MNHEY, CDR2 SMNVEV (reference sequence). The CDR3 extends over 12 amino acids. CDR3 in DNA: TGTGCCAGCAGTTCGGGACTAGAAAAACTGTTTTTT. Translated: CASSSGLEKLFF.

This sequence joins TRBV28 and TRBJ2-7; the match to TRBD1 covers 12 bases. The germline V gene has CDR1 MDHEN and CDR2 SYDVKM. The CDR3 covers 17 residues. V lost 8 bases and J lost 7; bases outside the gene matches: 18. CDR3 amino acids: CASFTRRDRGPREEQYF. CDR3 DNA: TGTGCCAGCTTTACCCGCAGGGACAGGGGGCCGCGGGAGGAGCAGTACTTC.

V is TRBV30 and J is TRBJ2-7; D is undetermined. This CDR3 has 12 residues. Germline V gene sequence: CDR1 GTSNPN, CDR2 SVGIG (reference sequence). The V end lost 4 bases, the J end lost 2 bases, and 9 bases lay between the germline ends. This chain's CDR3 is CAWMPGPYEQYF. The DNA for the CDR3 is TGTGCCTGGATGCCAGGCCCCTACGAGCAGTACTTC.

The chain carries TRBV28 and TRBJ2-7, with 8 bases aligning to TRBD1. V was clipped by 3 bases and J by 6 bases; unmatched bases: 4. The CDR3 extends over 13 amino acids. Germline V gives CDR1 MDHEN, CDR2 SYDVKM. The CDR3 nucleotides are TGTGCCAGCAGTTTGGGACAGGTGGGCGAGCAGTACTTC. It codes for CASSLGQVGEQYF.

CDR3 DNA: TGTGCCAGCAGCGAGGGGACAGGCATGTACCAAGAGACCCAGTACTTC. This translates into CASSEGTGMYQETQYF. The chain joins TRBV2 to TRBJ2-5; 8 nucleotides agree with TRBD1. CDR1 is SNHLY and CDR2 is FYNNEI in the germline V gene. The V and J ends lost 6 bases and 0 bases, in that order; junction bases with no gene match: 9. The CDR3 extends over 16 amino acids.

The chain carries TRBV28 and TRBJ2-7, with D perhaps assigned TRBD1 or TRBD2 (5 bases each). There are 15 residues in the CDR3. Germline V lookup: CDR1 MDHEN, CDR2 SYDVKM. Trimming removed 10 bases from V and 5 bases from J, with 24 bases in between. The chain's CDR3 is CATEEGHGGRDEQYF. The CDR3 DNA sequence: TGTGCCACCGAAGAAGGGCATGGGGGACGAGACGAGCAGTACTTC.

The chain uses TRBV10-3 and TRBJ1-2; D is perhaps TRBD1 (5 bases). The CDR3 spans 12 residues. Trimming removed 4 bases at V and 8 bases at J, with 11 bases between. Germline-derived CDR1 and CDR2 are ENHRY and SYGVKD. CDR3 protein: CAISAPGGGYTF. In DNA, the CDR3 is TGTGCCATCAGTGCCCCGGGGGGGGGCTACACCTTC.

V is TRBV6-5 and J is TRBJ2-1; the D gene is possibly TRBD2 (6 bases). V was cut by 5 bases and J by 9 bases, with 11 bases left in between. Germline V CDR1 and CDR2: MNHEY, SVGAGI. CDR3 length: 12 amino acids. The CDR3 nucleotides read TGTGCCAGCAGTCCCGGGGGTGGTGAGCAGTTCTTC. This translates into CASSPGGGEQFF.

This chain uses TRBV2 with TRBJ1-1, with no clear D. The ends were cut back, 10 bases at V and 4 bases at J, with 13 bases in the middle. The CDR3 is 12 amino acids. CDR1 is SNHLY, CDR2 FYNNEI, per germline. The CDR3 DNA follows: TGTGCCATTACGCCCGTCAGCACTGAAGCTTTCTTT. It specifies CAITPVSTEAFF.

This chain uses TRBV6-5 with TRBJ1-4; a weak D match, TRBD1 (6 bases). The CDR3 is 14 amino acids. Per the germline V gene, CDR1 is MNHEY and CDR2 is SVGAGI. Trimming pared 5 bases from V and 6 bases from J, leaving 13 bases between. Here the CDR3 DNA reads TGTGCCAGCAGTCCGGGGGGGGCCCATGAAAAACTGTTTTTT. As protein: CASSPGGAHEKLFF.